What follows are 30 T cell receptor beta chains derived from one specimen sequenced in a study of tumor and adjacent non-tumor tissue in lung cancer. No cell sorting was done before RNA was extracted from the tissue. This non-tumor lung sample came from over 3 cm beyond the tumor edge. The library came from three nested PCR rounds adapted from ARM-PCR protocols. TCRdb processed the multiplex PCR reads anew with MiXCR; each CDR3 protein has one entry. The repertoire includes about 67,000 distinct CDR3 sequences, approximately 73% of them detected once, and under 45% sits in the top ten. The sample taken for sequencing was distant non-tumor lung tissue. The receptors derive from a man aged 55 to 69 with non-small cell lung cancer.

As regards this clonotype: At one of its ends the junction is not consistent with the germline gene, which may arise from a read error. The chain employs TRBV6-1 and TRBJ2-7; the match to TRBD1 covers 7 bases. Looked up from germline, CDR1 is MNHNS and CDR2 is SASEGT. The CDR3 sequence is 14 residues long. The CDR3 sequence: CVSSRDSLVNEQCF. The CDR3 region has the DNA TGTGTCAGCAGTAGGGACAGTCTTGTCAACGAGCAGTGCTTC.

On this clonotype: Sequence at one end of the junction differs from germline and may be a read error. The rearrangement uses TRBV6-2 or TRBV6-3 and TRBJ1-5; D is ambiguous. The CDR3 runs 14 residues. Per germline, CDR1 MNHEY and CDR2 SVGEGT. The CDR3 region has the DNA TGTGTCAGCAGTCGCGCGGAGTCCGGGCAGCCCCAGCATTTT. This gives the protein CVSSRAESGQPQHF.

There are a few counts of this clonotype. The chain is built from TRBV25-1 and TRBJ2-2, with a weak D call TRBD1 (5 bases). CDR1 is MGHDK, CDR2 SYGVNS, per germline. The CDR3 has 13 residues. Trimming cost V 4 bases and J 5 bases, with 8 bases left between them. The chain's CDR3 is CASSGKGTGELFF. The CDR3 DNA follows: TGTGCCAGCAGTGGAAAGGGGACCGGGGAGCTGTTTTTT.

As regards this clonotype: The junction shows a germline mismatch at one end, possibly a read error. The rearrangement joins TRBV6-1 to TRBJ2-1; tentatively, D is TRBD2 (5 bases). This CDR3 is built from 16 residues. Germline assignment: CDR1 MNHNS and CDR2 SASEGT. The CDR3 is CASSEYVRLRRNELFF. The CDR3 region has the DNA TGTGCCAGCAGTGAGTACGTGCGGCTTAGGAGGAATGAGCTGTTCTTC.

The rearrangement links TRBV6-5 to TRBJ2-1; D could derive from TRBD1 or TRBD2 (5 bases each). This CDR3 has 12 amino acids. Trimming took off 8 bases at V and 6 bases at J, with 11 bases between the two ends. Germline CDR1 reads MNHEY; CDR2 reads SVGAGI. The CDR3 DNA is TGTGCCAGCTGTGGGGGTTGCAATGAGCAGTTCTTC. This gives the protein CASCGGCNEQFF.

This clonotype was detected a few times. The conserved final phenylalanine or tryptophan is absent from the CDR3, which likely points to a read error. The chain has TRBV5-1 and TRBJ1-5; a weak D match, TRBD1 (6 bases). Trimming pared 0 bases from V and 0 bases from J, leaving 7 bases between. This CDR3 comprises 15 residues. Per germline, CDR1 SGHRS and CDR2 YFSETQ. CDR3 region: CASSLGGASNQPQHL. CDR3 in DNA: TGCGCCAGCAGCTTGGGGGGGGCTAGCAATCAGCCCCAGCATCTT.

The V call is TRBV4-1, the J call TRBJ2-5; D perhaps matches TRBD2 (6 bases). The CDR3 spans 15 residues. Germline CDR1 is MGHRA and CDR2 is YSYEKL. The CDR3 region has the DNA TGCACTAGCAGCATCTCCGGAAGTACGCGAGAGACCCAGTACTTC. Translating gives CTSSISGSTRETQYF.

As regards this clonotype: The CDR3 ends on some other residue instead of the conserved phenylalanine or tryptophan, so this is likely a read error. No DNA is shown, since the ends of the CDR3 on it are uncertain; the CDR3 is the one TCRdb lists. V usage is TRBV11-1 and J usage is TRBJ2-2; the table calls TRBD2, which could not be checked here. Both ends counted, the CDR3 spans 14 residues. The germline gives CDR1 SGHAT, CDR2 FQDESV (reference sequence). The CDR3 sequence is CLSSYTSGTGEPFL.

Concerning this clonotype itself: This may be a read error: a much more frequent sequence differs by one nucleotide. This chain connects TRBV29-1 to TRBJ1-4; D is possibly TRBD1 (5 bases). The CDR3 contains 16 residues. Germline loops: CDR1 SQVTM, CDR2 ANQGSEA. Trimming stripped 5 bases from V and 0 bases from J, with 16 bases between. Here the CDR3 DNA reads TGCAGCGTTTGCACCCCCGACAGTGCAACTAATGAAAAACTGTTTTTT. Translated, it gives CSVCTPDSATNEKLFF. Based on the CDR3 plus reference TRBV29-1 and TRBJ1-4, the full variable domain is SAVISQKPSRDICQRGTSLTIQCQVDSQVTMMFWYRQQPGQSLTLIATANQGSEATYESGFVIDKFPISRPNLTFSTLTVSNMSPEDSSIYLCSVCTPDSATNEKLFFGSGTQLSVL.

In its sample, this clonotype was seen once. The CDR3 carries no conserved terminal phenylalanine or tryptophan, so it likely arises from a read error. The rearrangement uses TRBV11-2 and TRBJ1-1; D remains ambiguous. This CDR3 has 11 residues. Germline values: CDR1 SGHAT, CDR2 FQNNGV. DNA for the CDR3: TGTGCCAGCAGCTTAGACACTGGAGCTTTCCTT. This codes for CASSLDTGAFL.

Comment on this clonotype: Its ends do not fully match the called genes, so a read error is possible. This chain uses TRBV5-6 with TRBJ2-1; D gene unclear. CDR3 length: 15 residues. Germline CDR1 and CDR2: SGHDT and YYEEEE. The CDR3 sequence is CASSVDTSGFNEQFF. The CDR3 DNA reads TGTGCCAGCAGCGTCGACACCTCTGGGTTCAATGAACAGTTCTTC.

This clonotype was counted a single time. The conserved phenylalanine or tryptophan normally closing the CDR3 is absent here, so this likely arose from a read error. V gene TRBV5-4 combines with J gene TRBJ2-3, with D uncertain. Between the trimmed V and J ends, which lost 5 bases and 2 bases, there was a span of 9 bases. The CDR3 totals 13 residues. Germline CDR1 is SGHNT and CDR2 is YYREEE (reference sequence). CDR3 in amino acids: CASSTQITDTQYS. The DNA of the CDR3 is TGTGCCAGCAGTACCCAAATCACAGATACGCAGTATTCT.

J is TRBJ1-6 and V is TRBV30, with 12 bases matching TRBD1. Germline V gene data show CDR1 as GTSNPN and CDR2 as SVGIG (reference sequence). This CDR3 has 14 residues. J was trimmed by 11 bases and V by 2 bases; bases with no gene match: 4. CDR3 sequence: CAWSRGTGGTPLHF. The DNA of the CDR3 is TGTGCCTGGAGTAGGGGGACAGGGGGCACACCCCTCCACTTT.

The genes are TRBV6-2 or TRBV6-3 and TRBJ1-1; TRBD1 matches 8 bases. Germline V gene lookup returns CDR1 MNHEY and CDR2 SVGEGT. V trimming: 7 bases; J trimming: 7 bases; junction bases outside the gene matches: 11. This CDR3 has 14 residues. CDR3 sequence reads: CASNAQNGQGEAFF. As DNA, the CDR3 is TGTGCCAGCAACGCACAGAATGGACAGGGTGAAGCTTTCTTT.

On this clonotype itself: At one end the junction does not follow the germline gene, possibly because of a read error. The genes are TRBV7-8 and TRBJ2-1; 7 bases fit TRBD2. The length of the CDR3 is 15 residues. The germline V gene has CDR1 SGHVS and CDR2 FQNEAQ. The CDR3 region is CTSNLGGSSYNEQFF. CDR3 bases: TGTACCAGCAACTTAGGCGGGAGCTCCTACAATGAGCAGTTCTTC.

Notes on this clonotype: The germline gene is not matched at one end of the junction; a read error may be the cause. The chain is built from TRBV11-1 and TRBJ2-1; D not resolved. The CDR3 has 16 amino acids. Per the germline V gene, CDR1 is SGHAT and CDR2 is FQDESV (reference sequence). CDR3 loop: CDSSLARGIGMNEQFF. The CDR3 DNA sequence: TGTGACAGCAGCTTAGCTCGTGGGATTGGGATGAATGAGCAGTTCTTT. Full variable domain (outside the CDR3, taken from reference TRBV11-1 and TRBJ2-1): EAEVAQSPRYKITEKSQAVAFWCDPISGHATLYWYRQILGQGPELLVQFQDESVVDDSQLPKDRFSAERLKGVDSTLKIQPAELGDSAMYLCDSSLARGIGMNEQFFGPGTRLTVL.

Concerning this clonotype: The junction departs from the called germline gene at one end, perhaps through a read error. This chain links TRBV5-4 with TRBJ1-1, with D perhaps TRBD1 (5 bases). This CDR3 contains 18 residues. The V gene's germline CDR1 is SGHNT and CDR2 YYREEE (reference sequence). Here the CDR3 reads CAISLEGGALAANTEAFF. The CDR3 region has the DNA TGTGCCATCAGCTTGGAGGGTGGGGCCTTAGCTGCGAACACTGAAGCTTTCTTT.

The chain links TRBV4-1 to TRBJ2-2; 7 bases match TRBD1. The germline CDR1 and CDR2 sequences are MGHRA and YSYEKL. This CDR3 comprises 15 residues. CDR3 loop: CVKSSGQTNTGELFF. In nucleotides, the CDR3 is TGCGTCAAGAGCTCGGGACAGACAAACACCGGGGAGCTGTTTTTT.

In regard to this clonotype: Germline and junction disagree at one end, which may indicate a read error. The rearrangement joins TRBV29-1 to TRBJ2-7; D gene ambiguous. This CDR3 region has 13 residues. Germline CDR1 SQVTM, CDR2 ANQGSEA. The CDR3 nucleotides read TGCAGCGTTGACAGCTACCCCTCCCACGAGCAGCACTTC. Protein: CSVDSYPSHEQHF.

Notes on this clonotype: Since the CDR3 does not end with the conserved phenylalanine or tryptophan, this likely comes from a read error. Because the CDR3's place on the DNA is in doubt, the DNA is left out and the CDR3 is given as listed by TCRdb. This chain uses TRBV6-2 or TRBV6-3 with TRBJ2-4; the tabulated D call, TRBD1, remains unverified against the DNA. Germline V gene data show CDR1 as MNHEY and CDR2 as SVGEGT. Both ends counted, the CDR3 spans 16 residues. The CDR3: CASSPLQGGAKNIQYI.

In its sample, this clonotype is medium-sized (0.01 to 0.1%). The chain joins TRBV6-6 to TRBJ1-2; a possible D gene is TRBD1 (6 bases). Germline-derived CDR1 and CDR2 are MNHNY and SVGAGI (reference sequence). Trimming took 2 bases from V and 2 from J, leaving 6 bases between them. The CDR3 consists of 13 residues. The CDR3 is CASSYGTNYGYTF. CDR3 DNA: TGTGCCAGCAGTTACGGGACAAACTATGGCTACACCTTC.

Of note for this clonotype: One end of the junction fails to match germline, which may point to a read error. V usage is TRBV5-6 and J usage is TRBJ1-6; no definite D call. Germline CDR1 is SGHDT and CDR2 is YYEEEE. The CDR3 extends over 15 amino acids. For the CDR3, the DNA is TGTGCCAGCAGCTTGGGGCTGGGGAATGGATCACCCCTCAACTTT. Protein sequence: CASSLGLGNGSPLNF.

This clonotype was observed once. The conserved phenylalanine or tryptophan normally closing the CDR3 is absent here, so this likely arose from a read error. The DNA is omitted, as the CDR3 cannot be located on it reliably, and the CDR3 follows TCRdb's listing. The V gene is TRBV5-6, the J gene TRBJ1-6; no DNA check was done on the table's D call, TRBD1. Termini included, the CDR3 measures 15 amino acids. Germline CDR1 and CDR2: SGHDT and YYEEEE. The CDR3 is CASSLRQGNGSPFHL.

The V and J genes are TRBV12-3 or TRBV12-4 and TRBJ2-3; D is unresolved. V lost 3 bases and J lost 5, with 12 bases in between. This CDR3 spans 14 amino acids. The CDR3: CASSFPRVVDTQYF. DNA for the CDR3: TGTGCCAGCAGTTTCCCCCGAGTTGTAGATACGCAGTATTTT.

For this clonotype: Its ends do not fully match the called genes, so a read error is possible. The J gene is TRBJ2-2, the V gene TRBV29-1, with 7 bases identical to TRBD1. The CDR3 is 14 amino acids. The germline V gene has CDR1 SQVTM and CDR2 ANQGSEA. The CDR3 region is CSVATGDNTGELIF. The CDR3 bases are TGCAGCGTCGCCACAGGGGATAACACCGGGGAGCTGATATTT.

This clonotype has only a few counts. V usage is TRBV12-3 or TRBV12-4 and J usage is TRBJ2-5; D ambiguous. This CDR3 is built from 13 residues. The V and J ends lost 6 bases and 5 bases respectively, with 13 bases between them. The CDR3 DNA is TGTGCCAGCAGCGAGTGGGATGCGGAGACCCAGTACTTC. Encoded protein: CASSEWDAETQYF.

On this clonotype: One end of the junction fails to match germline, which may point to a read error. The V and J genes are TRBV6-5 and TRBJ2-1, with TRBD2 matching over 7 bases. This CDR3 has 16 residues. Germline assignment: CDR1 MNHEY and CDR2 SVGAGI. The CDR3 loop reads CVSSTKRGEHYDEQLF. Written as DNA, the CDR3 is TGTGTCAGCAGCACCAAACGGGGGGAACACTACGATGAGCAGTTATTC.

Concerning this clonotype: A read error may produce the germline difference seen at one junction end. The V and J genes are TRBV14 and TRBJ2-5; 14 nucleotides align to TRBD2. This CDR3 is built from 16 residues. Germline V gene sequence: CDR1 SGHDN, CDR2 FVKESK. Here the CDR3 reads CGSSRWTSGGQETQYF. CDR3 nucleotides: TGTGGCAGCAGCCGCTGGACTAGCGGGGGGCAAGAAACCCAGTACTTC. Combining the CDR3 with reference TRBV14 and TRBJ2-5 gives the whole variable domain EAGVTQFPSHSVIEKGQTVTLRCDPISGHDNLYWYRRVMGKEIKFLLHFVKESKQDESGMPNNRFLAERTGGTYSTLKVQPAELEDSGVYFCGSSRWTSGGQETQYFGPGTRLLVL.

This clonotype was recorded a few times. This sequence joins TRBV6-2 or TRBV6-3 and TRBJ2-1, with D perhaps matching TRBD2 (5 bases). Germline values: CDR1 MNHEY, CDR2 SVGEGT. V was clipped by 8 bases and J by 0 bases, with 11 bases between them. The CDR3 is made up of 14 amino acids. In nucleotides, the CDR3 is TGTGCCAGCGGGAGAGAGGGCTCCTACAATGAGCAGTTCTTC. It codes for CASGREGSYNEQFF.

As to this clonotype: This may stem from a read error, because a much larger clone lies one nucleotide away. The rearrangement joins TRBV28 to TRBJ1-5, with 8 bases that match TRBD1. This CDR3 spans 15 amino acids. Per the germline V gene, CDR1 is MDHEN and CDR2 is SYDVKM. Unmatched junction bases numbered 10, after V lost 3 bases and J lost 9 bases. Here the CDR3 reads CASSFPRGRARPQHF. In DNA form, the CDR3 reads TGTGCCAGCAGTTTTCCCAGGGGGCGAGCTCGGCCCCAGCATTTT.